These 32 T cell receptor beta chains originate from one sample sequenced in a study of CD8+CD57+ T cells in acquired aplastic anemia. Genomic DNA provided the template from which TCR beta VDJ and CDR3 profiles were obtained. TCRdb ran MiXCR on the reads and lists one entry per CDR3 protein. The table has about 160,000 distinct CDR3 sequences, 35% to 55% seen once. The sequenced material came from sorted CD4+, CD8+, or CD8+CD57+ T cells (not recorded which) from PBMCs. The receptor source for this set is a human donor in good health.

Many counts were recorded for this clonotype. The chain has TRBV20-1 and TRBJ2-7; 8 bases map to TRBD1. V lost 3 bases to trimming and J lost 0 bases; unmatched junction nucleotides: 7. This CDR3 has 15 residues. Germline V lookup: CDR1 DFQATT, CDR2 SNEGSKA (reference sequence). CDR3 residues: CSARWGTGRSYEQYF. CDR3 DNA: TGCAGTGCTAGGTGGGGGACAGGTCGCTCCTACGAGCAGTACTTC.

The chain is built from TRBV9 and TRBJ1-6, with 7 bases fitting TRBD1. CDR3 length equals 16 residues. With 4 bases clipped from V and 6 bases from J, the junction kept 10 bases outside the gene matches. Germline CDR1 SGDLS, CDR2 YYNGEE. The CDR3 DNA is TGTGCCAGCAGCCCAACGACAGGGATCCCTAATTCACCCCTCCACTTT. This gives the protein CASSPTTGIPNSPLHF.

About this clonotype itself: Possible read error: a much larger clone is one base away. V gene TRBV12-3 or TRBV12-4 combines with J gene TRBJ1-5; D not resolved. The CDR3 is made up of 11 amino acids. V lost 7 bases to trimming and J lost 11 bases, with 12 bases between them. CDR3 sequence reads: CASIGNEAQHF. The CDR3 nucleotides read TGTGCCAGCATAGGCAACGAGGCCCAGCATTTT.

This clonotype was seen a few times. V gene TRBV7-3 combines with J gene TRBJ1-6; D is possibly TRBD1 (5 bases). Germline V gene sequence: CDR1 SGHTA, CDR2 FQGTGA. The V and J ends lost 5 bases and 10 bases respectively, with 15 bases between them. The CDR3 is 14 amino acids. The DNA of the CDR3 is TGTGCCAGCAGCCGGGGAGGGGAGGGCTCACCCCTCCACTTT. This gives the protein CASSRGGEGSPLHF. The variable domain in full, with the rest retrieved from reference TRBV7-3 and TRBJ1-6, is GAGVSQTPSNKVTEKGKYVELRCDPISGHTALYWYRQSLGQGPEFLIYFQGTGAADDSGLPNDRFFAVRPEGSVSTLKIQRTERGDSAVYLCASSRGGEGSPLHFGNGTRLTVT.

Concerning this clonotype itself: The junction and the germline gene differ at one end; a read error may be behind it. This chain links TRBV2 with TRBJ1-6; no firm D call. The germline V gene has CDR1 SNHLY and CDR2 FYNNEI. This CDR3 is 13 amino acids long. The DNA of the CDR3 is TGTGCCAGCAGCTGGACGGGGAACTCACCCCCCCACTTT. As protein: CASSWTGNSPPHF.

There are many counts of this clonotype. The V call is TRBV12-3 or TRBV12-4, the J call TRBJ1-6; weak D call: TRBD1 (6 bases). With 7 bases removed from V and 9 bases from J, the gap between germline ends came to 19 bases. The CDR3 runs 15 residues. The CDR3 is CASKTMAGGGSPLHF. CDR3 bases: TGTGCCAGCAAAACTATGGCAGGAGGGGGTTCACCCCTCCACTTT.

The genes are TRBV24-1 and TRBJ2-1; TRBD2 agrees at 10 bases. CDR3 length equals 14 residues. Germline V CDR1 and CDR2: KGHDR, SFDVKD. The ends lost 9 bases at V and 12 bases at J; junction bases unmatched: 13. The CDR3 reads CATSRTSGRGTQFF. As DNA, the CDR3 is TGTGCCACCTCTAGGACTAGCGGAAGGGGGACGCAGTTCTTC.

This clonotype was detected many times. The rearrangement links TRBV20-1 to TRBJ1-5, with D unresolved. This CDR3 is 13 amino acids long. Germline CDR1 is DFQATT and CDR2 is SNEGSKA (reference sequence). Trimming took 4 bases from V and 0 from J, leaving 7 bases between them. CDR3 sequence: CSATLYSNQPQHF. In nucleotides, the CDR3 is TGCAGTGCTACCCTTTATAGCAATCAGCCCCAGCATTTT.

The genes are TRBV19 and TRBJ1-2; 7 bases fit TRBD1. The CDR3 length is 15 residues. V was pared by 3 bases and J by 0 bases, with 4 bases of the junction left unmatched. The germline V gene encodes CDR1 LNHDA and CDR2 SQIVND (reference sequence). The CDR3 DNA reads TGTGCCAGTAGTATTCGACAGGGTGCTAACTATGGCTACACCTTC. It translates to CASSIRQGANYGYTF.

Ten or more counts support this clonotype. V gene TRBV19 combines with J gene TRBJ1-5, with TRBD1 identical over 9 bases. Germline CDR1 is LNHDA and CDR2 is SQIVND (reference sequence). The J segment lost 7 bases and the V segment lost 3 bases, leaving 7 bases of the junction unmatched. This CDR3 is built from 15 residues. CDR3 region: CASSIRTGEGQPQHF. CDR3 bases: TGTGCCAGTAGTATTCGGACAGGGGAAGGGCAGCCCCAGCATTTT.

The chain has TRBV29-1 and TRBJ1-1, with a tentative D call TRBD1 (5 bases). V lost 0 bases and J lost 6, with 11 bases in between. The CDR3 has 13 amino acids. The germline CDR1 and CDR2 sequences are SQVTM and ANQGSEA. Here the CDR3 DNA reads TGCAGCGTTGAAGATCCCTTGACAGCTGAAGCTTTCTTT. Its protein is CSVEDPLTAEAFF. Full variable domain (rest looked up from reference TRBV29-1 and TRBJ1-1): SAVISQKPSRDICQRGTSLTIQCQVDSQVTMMFWYRQQPGQSLTLIATANQGSEATYESGFVIDKFPISRPNLTFSTLTVSNMSPEDSSIYLCSVEDPLTAEAFFGQGTRLTVV.

This clonotype has ten or more counts. The gene calls are TRBV20-1 and TRBJ1-1; TRBD1 agrees at 7 bases. Germline lookup yields CDR1 DFQATT and CDR2 SNEGSKA (reference sequence). The CDR3 consists of 13 residues. Trimming at V came to 5 bases and at J to 0 bases, leaving 3 bases not matched to a gene. Here the CDR3 DNA reads TGCAGTGCTCGGACAGGATTGAACACTGAAGCTTTCTTT. Encoded protein: CSARTGLNTEAFF.

This clonotype showed up many times. The chain recombines TRBV2 with TRBJ1-1; D is undetermined. CDR1 SNHLY and CDR2 FYNNEI come from the germline V gene. The CDR3 length is 14 residues. Trimming pared 5 bases from V and 0 bases from J, leaving 10 bases between. CDR3 loop: CASSTRTLNTEAFF. CDR3 in DNA: TGTGCCAGCAGTACTAGGACCTTGAACACTGAAGCTTTCTTT. Full variable domain (outside the CDR3, taken from reference TRBV2 and TRBJ1-1): EPEVTQTPSHQVTQMGQEVILRCVPISNHLYFYWYRQILGQKVEFLVSFYNNEISEKSEIFDDQFSVERPDGSNFTLKIRSTKLEDSAMYFCASSTRTLNTEAFFGQGTRLTVV.

V usage is TRBV2 and J usage is TRBJ2-7, with D unclear. CDR1 is SNHLY, CDR2 FYNNEI, per germline. This CDR3 contains 15 residues. V lost 6 bases and J lost 3, with 18 bases in between. The CDR3 DNA is TGTGCCAGCAGCCCCCAATTCTCGCGACACTACGAGCAGTACTTC. Amino acid sequence: CASSPQFSRHYEQYF.

The sample holds a few counts of this clonotype. The chain joins TRBV2 to TRBJ2-7; D is unclear. Between the trimmed V and J ends, which lost 4 bases and 0 bases, there was a span of 10 bases. Germline V gene sequence: CDR1 SNHLY, CDR2 FYNNEI. The CDR3 is made up of 14 amino acids. The CDR3 bases are TGTGCCAGCAGTGTGGATGTAAGCTCCTACGAGCAGTACTTC. Translation: CASSVDVSSYEQYF.

The rearrangement joins TRBV29-1 to TRBJ1-2, with D unclear. Trimming took 3 bases from V and 2 from J, leaving 4 bases between them. CDR1 and CDR2 (germline): SQVTM, ANQGSEA. CDR3 length equals 11 residues. CDR3 residues: CSVDRNYGYTF. The DNA of the CDR3 is TGCAGCGTTGACAGGAACTATGGCTACACCTTC.

The chain recombines TRBV7-9 with TRBJ1-1, with D possibly being TRBD1 (5 bases). V shed 5 bases and J shed 5 bases, with 12 bases lying between them. The CDR3 sequence is 13 residues long. Germline loops: CDR1 SEHNR, CDR2 FQNEAQ (reference sequence). CDR3 residues: CASSRGGETEAFF. CDR3 in DNA: TGTGCCAGCAGCAGGGGCGGCGAGACTGAAGCTTTCTTT.

This rearrangement joins TRBV24-1 to TRBJ2-5; perhaps D is TRBD1 or TRBD2 (5 bases each). This CDR3 has 11 residues. Germline lookup yields CDR1 KGHDR and CDR2 SFDVKD. V was shortened by 7 bases and J by 4 bases, with 6 bases between the two germline ends. The CDR3 here is CATRRGETQYF. CDR3 coding DNA: TGTGCCACCAGGAGGGGAGAGACCCAGTACTTC.

In this sample, this clonotype turned up many times. V gene TRBV7-2 combines with J gene TRBJ1-5; TRBD1 matches at 8 bases. Germline V CDR1 and CDR2: SGHTA, FQGNSA. With V trimmed by 1 base and J by 6 bases, 5 bases remained unmatched. This CDR3 is built from 15 residues. The CDR3 sequence: CASSLGGTGSQPQHF. The CDR3, as DNA: TGTGCCAGCAGCTTAGGAGGGACAGGATCTCAGCCCCAGCATTTT.

The chain has TRBV29-1 and TRBJ2-7, with 8 bases identical to TRBD1. This CDR3 region has 12 residues. Germline V gene lookup returns CDR1 SQVTM and CDR2 ANQGSEA. After removal of 5 bases from V and 3 bases from J, the junction contained 3 bases not matched to a gene. The CDR3 reads CSVQGARYEQYF. CDR3 DNA: TGCAGCGTTCAGGGGGCCCGCTACGAGCAGTACTTC.

Here the CDR3 reads CASSPQGGLETEAFF. CDR3 nucleotides: TGCGCCAGCAGTCCACAAGGGGGGTTGGAGACTGAAGCTTTCTTT. The chain couples TRBV10-1 to TRBJ1-1; weak D call: TRBD1 (6 bases). CDR1 is WNHNN and CDR2 is SYGVQD in the germline V gene (reference sequence). This CDR3 spans 15 amino acids. With 5 bases removed from V and 5 bases from J, the gap between germline ends came to 18 bases.

The chain couples TRBV11-1 to TRBJ1-2, with TRBD1 matching 7 bases. Germline CDR1 is SGHAT and CDR2 is FQDESV (reference sequence). The CDR3 is 16 amino acids. J gave up 4 bases and V 6 bases, and 14 bases lay outside the gene matches. CDR3 sequence: CASSYSQITGAYGYTF. The DNA for the CDR3 is TGTGCCAGCAGTTACTCACAGATTACAGGGGCCTATGGCTACACCTTC. The variable domain in full, completed from reference TRBV11-1 and TRBJ1-2, reads EAEVAQSPRYKITEKSQAVAFWCDPISGHATLYWYRQILGQGPELLVQFQDESVVDDSQLPKDRFSAERLKGVDSTLKIQPAELGDSAMYLCASSYSQITGAYGYTFGSGTRLTVV.

The chain employs TRBV10-2 and TRBJ2-2; the match to TRBD2 covers 7 bases. After removal of 5 bases from V and 3 bases from J, the junction contained 3 bases not matched to a gene. Germline values: CDR1 WSHSY, CDR2 SAAADI. CDR3 length: 14 amino acids. The CDR3 here is CASSNGGYTGELFF. Here the CDR3 DNA reads TGCGCCAGCAGTAACGGGGGGTACACCGGGGAGCTGTTTTTT.

This clonotype has only a few counts. The V and J genes are TRBV3-1 and TRBJ1-1; no clear D gene. Trimming removed 4 bases from V and 8 bases from J, with 11 bases in between. CDR1 is LGHDT and CDR2 is YNNKEL in the germline V gene (reference sequence). The CDR3 sequence is 12 residues long. This chain's CDR3 is CASSPRLGEAFF. The CDR3 bases are TGTGCCAGCAGCCCCCGGTTGGGAGAAGCTTTCTTT.

In its sample, this clonotype was seen a few times. V gene TRBV6-1 combines with J gene TRBJ2-1; D perhaps matches TRBD2 (6 bases). V dropped 6 bases and J dropped 0 bases, with 12 bases sitting between them. This CDR3 spans 15 amino acids. The germline CDR1 and CDR2 sequences are MNHNS and SASEGT. The CDR3 region has the DNA TGTGCCAGCAGGGGGGACTGGTACTCCTACAATGAGCAGTTCTTC. Translation: CASRGDWYSYNEQFF.

This clonotype has just a few counts. The junction and the germline gene differ at one end; a read error may be behind it. The chain couples TRBV7-7 to TRBJ2-3; possibly TRBD1 or TRBD2 for D (5 bases each). The CDR3 is 15 amino acids. Germline CDR1 is SSHAT and CDR2 is FNYEAQ (reference sequence). CDR3 region: CASSYYPGPADTQYF. CDR3 nucleotide sequence: TGTGCTAGCAGTTATTATCCGGGACCGGCAGATACGCAGTATTTT.

In its sample, this clonotype was seen many times. The V gene is TRBV19, the J gene TRBJ2-7, with D possibly matching TRBD2 (6 bases). V was trimmed by 4 bases and J by 4 bases, leaving 14 bases between them. Per germline, CDR1 LNHDA and CDR2 SQIVND (reference sequence). The CDR3 has 14 residues. CDR3 coding DNA: TGTGCCAGTAGTACGTTAGCGGCACTTTACGAGCAGTACTTC. This codes for CASSTLAALYEQYF.

On this clonotype: A read error is likely, as this CDR3 ends without the conserved phenylalanine or tryptophan. This chain links TRBV4-3 with TRBJ2-7; weak D call: TRBD1 (6 bases). V gave up 4 bases and J gave up 4 bases, with 14 bases separating them. The CDR3 is 14 amino acids. Germline V gene data show CDR1 as LGHNA and CDR2 as YSLEER. This CDR3 reads CASSPTRGLYEQYL. The DNA of the CDR3 is TGCGCCAGCAGCCCAACCAGGGGTTTGTACGAGCAGTACCTC.

The chain links TRBV7-8 to TRBJ1-5; 7 bases are shared with TRBD1. The J segment lost 4 bases and the V segment lost 4 bases, leaving 4 bases of the junction unmatched. The germline gives CDR1 SGHVS, CDR2 FQNEAQ. The CDR3 contains 14 residues. CDR3 coding DNA: TGTGCCAGCAGCTCGACAGGGCAGAATCAGCCCCAGCATTTT. It codes for CASSSTGQNQPQHF.

In its sample, this clonotype was seen many times. V and J are TRBV20-1 and TRBJ2-3; 7 bases fit TRBD1. The CDR3 loop spans 14 amino acids. V was clipped by 1 base and J by 0 bases; unmatched bases: 1. Germline loops: CDR1 DFQATT, CDR2 SNEGSKA (reference sequence). The CDR3 reads CSARGTGSTDTQYF. The CDR3 nucleotides read TGCAGTGCTAGAGGGACAGGTAGCACAGATACGCAGTATTTT.

This sequence joins TRBV7-6 and TRBJ1-6; weak D call: TRBD1 (6 bases). The CDR3 loop spans 15 amino acids. V was clipped by 6 bases and J by 7 bases, with 16 bases between them. Germline assignment: CDR1 SGHVS and CDR2 FNYEAQ. The CDR3 spells CASSEPGARNSPLHF. The CDR3 bases are TGTGCCAGCAGTGAGCCGGGGGCGCGGAATTCACCCCTCCACTTT.

The chain carries TRBV6-2 or TRBV6-3 and TRBJ1-1; possibly TRBD1 for D (5 bases). Germline V CDR1 and CDR2: MNHEY, SVGEGT. V was pared by 6 bases and J by 10 bases, with 12 bases between. The CDR3 runs 11 residues. The CDR3 bases are TGTGCCAGCAGCCAGGGTGATGTAGCTTTCTTT. Its protein is CASSQGDVAFF.